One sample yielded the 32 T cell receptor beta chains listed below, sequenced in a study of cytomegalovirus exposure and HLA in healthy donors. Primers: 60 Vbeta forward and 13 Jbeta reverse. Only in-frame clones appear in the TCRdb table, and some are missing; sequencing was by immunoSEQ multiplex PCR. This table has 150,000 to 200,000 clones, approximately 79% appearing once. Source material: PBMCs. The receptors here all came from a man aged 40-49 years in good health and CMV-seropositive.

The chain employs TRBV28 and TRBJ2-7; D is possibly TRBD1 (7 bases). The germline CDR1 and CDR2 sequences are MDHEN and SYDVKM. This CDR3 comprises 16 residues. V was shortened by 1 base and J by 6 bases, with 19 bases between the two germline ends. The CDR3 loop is CASSLSTGAGRVEQYF. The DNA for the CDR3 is TGTGCCAGCAGTTTATCCACAGGGGCGGGAAGGGTCGAGCAGTACTTC.

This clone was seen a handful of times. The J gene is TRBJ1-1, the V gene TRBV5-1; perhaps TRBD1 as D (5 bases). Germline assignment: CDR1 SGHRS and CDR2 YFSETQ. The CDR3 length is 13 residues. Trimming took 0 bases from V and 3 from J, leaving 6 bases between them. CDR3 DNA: TGCGCCAGCAGCTTGGGCAGGGACACTGAAGCTTTCTTT. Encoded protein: CASSLGRDTEAFF.

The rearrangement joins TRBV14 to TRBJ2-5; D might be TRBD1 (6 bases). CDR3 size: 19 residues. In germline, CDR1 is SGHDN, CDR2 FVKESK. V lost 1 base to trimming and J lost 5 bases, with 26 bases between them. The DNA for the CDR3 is TGTGCCAGCAGCCAAGGCTTCGGAACAGGACAGAGGCGAGGGGAGACCCAGTACTTC. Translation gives CASSQGFGTGQRRGETQYF.

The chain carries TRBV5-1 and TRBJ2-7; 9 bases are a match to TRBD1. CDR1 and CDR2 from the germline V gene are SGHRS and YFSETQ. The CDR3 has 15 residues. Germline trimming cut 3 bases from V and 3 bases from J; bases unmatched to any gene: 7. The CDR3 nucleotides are TGCGCCAGCAGCTCCCTCCCGGGACAGGGCTACGAGCAGTACTTC. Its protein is CASSSLPGQGYEQYF.

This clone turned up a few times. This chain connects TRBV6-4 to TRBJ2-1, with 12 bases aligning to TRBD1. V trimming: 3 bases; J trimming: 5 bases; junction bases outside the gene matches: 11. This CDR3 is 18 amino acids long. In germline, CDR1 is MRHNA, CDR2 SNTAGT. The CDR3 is CASSEGQGAGGGDNEQFF. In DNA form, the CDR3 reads TGTGCCAGCAGTGAGGGACAGGGGGCGGGAGGGGGAGACAATGAGCAGTTCTTC.

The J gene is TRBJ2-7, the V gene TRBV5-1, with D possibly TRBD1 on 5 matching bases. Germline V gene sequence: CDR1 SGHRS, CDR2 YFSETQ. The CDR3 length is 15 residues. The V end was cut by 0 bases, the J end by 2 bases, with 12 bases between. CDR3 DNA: TGCGCCAGCAGCTTGGAGTGGCGGACAACCTACGAGCAGTACTTC. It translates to CASSLEWRTTYEQYF.

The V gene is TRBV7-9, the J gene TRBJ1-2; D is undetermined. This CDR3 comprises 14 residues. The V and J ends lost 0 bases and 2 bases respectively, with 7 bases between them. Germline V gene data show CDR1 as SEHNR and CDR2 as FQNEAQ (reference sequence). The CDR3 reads CASSLAGGNYGYTF. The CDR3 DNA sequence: TGTGCCAGCAGCTTAGCAGGCGGAAACTATGGCTACACCTTC.

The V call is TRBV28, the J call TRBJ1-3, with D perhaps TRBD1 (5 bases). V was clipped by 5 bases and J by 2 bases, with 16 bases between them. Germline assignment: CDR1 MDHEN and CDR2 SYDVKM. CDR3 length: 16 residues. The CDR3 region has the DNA TGTGCCAGCAGTCTCGTGGGGGGGGGTCCTGGAAACACCATATATTTT. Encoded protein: CASSLVGGGPGNTIYF.

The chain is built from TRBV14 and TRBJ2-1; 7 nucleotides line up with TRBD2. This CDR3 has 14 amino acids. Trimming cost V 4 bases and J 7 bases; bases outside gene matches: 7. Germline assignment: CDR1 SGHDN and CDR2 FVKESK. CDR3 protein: CASSLGAGLNEQFF. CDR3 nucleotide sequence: TGTGCCAGCAGCCTTGGAGCGGGGCTTAATGAGCAGTTCTTC.

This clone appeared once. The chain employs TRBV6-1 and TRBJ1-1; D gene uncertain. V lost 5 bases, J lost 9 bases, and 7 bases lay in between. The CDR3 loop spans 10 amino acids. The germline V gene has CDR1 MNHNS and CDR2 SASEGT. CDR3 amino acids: CASSYRKAFF. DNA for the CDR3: TGTGCCAGCAGTTACAGAAAAGCTTTCTTT.

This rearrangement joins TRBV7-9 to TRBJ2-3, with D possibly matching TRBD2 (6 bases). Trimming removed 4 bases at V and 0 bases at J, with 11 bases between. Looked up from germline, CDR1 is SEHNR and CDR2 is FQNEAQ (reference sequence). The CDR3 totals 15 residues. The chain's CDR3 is CASSWGRTSTDTQYF. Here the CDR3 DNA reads TGTGCCAGCAGCTGGGGGAGGACTAGCACAGATACGCAGTATTTT.

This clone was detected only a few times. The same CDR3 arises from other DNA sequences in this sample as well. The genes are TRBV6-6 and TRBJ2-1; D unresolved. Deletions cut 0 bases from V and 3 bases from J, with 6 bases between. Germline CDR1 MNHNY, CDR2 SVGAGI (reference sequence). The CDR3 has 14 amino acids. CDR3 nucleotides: TGTGCCAGCAGTTACTCCCGGGTCTACAATGAGCAGTTCTTC. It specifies CASSYSRVYNEQFF.

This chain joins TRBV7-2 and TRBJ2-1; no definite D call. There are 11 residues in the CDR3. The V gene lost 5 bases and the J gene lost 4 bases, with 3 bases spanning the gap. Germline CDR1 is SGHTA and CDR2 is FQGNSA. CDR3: CASSRYNEQFF. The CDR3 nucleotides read TGTGCCAGCAGCCGTTACAATGAGCAGTTCTTC.

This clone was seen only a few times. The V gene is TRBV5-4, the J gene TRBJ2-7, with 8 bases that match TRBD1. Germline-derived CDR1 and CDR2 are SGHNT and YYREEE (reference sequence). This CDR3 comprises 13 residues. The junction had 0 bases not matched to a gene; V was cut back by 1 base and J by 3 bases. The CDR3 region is CASSLTGGYEQYF. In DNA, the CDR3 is TGTGCCAGCAGCTTGACAGGGGGCTACGAGCAGTACTTC.

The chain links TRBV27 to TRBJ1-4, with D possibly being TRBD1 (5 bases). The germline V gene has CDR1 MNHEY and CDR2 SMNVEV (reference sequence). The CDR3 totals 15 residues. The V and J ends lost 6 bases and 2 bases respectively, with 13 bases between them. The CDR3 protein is CASSRGGNTNEKLFF. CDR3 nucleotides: TGTGCCAGCAGCCGGGGGGGGAATACTAATGAAAAACTGTTTTTT.

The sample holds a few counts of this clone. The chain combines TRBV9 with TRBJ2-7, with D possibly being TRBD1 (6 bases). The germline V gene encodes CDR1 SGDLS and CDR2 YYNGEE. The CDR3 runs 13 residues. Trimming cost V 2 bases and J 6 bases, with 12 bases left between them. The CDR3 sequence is CASSVDRGGEQYF. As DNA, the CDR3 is TGTGCCAGCAGCGTGGACAGAGGGGGCGAGCAGTACTTC.

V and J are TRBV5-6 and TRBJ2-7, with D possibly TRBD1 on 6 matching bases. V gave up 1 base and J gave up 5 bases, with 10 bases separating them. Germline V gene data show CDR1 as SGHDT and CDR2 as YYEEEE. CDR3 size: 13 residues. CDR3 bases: TGTGCCAGCAGCTTGAGGGGGTCCCACGAGCAGTACTTC. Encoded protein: CASSLRGSHEQYF.

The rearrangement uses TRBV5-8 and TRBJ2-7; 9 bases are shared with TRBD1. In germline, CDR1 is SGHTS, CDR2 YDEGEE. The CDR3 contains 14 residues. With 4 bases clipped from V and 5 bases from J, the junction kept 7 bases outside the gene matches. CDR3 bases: TGTGCCAGCAGCGATCTCGGGACAGGGAACGAGCAGTACTTC. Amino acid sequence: CASSDLGTGNEQYF.

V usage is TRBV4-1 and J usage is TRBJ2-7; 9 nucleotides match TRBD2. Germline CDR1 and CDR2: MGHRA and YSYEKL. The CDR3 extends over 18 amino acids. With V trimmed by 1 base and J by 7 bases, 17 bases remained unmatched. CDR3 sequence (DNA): TGCGCCAGCAGCCAAGTCCAAGCGGGAGGACCCCGTCAAGGGGAGCAGTACTTC. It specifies CASSQVQAGGPRQGEQYF.

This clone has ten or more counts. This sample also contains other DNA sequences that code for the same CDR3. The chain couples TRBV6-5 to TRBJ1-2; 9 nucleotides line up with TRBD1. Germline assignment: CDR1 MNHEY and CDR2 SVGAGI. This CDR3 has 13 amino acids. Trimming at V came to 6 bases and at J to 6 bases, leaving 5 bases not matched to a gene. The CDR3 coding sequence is TGTGCCAGCAGCTCACAGGGGGCGGATGGCTACACCTTC. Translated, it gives CASSSQGADGYTF.

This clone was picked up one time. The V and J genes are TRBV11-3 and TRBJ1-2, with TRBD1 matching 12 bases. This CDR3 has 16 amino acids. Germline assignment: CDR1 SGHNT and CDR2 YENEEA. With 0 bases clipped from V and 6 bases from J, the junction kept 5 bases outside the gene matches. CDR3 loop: CASSLDSGTGGDGYTF. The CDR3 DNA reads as TGTGCCAGCAGCTTAGACTCCGGGACAGGGGGCGATGGCTACACCTTC.

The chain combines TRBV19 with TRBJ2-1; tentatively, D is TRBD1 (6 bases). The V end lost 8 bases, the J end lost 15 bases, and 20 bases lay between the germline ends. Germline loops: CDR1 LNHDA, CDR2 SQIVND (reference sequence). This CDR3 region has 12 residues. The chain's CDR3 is CASRQEDSTLFF. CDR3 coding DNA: TGTGCCAGTCGCCAAGAGGACAGCACTCTGTTCTTC. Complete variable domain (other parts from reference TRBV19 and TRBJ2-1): DGGITQSPKYLFRKEGQNVTLSCEQNLNHDAMYWYRQDPGQGLRLIYYSQIVNDFQKGDIAEGYSVSREKKESFPLTVTSAQKNPTAFYLCASRQEDSTLFFGPGTRLTVL.

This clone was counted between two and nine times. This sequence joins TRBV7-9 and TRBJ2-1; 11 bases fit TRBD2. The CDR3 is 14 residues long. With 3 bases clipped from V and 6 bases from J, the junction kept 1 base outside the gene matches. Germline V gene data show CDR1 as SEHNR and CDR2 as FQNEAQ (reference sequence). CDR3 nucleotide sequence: TGTGCCAGCAGCTTTGGACTAGCGGGCAATGAGCAGTTCTTC. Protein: CASSFGLAGNEQFF.

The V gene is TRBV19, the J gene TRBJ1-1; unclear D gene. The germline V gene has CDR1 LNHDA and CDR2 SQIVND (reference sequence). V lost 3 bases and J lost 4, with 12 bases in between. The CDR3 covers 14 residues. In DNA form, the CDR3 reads TGTGCCAGTAGTATCCCGGGGAGTAGCACTGAAGCTTTCTTT. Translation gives CASSIPGSSTEAFF.

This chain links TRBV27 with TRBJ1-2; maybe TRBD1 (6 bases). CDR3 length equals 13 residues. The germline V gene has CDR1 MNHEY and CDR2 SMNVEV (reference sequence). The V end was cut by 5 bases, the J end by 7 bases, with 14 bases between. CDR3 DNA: TGTGCCAGCAGTCAAAGGACAGATTTTGGCTACACCTTC. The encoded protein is CASSQRTDFGYTF.

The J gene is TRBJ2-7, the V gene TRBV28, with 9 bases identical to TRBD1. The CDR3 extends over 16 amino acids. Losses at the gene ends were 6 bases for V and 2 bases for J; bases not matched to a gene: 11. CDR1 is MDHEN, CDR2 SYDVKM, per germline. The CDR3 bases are TGTGCCAGCAGCCTAACAGGGGGCGACCTACCCTACGAGCAGTACTTC. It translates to CASSLTGGDLPYEQYF.

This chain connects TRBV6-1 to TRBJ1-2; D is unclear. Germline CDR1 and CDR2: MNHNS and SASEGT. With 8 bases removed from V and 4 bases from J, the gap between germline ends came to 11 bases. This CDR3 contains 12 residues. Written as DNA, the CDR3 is TGTGCCAGCGGCCAGTCGCTCTATGGCTACACCTTC. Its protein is CASGQSLYGYTF.

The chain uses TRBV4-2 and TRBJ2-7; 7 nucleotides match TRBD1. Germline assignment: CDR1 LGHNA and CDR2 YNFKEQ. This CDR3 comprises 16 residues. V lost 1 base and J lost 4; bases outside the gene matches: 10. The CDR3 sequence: CASSQARNRGGYEQYF. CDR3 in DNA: TGTGCCAGCAGCCAAGCCCGGAACAGGGGTGGGTACGAGCAGTACTTC.

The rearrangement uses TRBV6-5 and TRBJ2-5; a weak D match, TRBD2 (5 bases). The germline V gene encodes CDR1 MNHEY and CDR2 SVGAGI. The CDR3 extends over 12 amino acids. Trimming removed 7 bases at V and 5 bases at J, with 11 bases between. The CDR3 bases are TGTGCCAGCAAAGCGGAGTGGGAGACCCAGTACTTC. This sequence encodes CASKAEWETQYF.

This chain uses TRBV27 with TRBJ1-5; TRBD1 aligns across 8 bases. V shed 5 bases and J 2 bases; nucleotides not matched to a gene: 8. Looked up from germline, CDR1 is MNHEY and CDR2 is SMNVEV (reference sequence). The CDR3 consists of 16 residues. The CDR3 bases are TGTGCCAGCAGTCGAACTCCGGGACAGGGCAATCAGCCCCAGCATTTT. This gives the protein CASSRTPGQGNQPQHF.

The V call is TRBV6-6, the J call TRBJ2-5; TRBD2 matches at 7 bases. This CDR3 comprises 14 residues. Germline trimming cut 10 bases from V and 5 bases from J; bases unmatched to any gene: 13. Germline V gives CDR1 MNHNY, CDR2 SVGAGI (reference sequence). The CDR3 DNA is TGTGCCATTGCCCCTGGCGGGAGTTGGGAGACCCAGTACTTC. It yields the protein CAIAPGGSWETQYF.

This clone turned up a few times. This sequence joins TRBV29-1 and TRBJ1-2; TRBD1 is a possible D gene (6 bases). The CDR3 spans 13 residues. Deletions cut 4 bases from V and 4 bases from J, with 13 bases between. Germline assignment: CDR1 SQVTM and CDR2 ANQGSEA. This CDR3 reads CSVGGRGAYGYTF. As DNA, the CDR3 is TGCAGCGTTGGCGGCAGGGGTGCCTATGGCTACACCTTC.